A single T cell receptor (beta chain) is shown here with its context. Its antigen remains undetermined. No much larger clone is present one base from it, and per-base qualities are unavailable. The germline V end is reduced by 2 bases and the J end by 4 bases; junction bases left unmatched: 7. CDR1 SGHKS and CDR2 YYEKEE are derived from the germline V gene (reference sequence). Reading from cysteine to phenylalanine, the CDR3 counts 16 amino acids. The retained sequence is limited to the CDR3, 48 bases, with the frame set at the first base. This record comes from a study of blood T cell repertoires in COVID-19 (dated by TCRdb to 2019 to 2021). Broadly, across the study: Samples covering the acute and convalescent phases of COVID-19 were provided by collaborators in the United States, Italy and Spain. The material from the prospective study consisted of cDNA or gDNA derived from T cells, B-cell-depleted T cells, or PBMCs. The dataset comprised deeply sampled blood TCRbeta repertoires from subjects exposed to, actively infected with, or recovered from COVID-19. The repertoires were released in a freely available public database meant as a resource for research on the immune response to SARS-CoV-2. The samples were drawn from the first 160 participants of the ongoing ImmuneRACE study and from over 950 subjects provided by 6 global collaborators. Nearly every sample came with metadata listing a de-identified subject ID, COVID-19 status, age in years and sex. Where available, HLA class I and class II types were taken from metadata supplied by the sample provider and were not determined by assay-based typing. The research as a whole found: The quantity of clinical and demographic metadata differed by source and by participant and was supplied without curation.

At one collaborating source in Seattle, patients were enrolled during active infection and were followed longitudinally through the course of disease. Each collaborating institution followed its own protocols to collect whole blood in K2EDTA tubes. For TCRbeta analysis, collaborator samples were shipped as frozen whole blood, as isolated PBMCs, or as DNA extracted from either sample type. TCRbeta CDR3 regions were amplified from genomic DNA by means of the immunoSEQ Assay, a bias-controlled multiplex PCR. The source study handled its data this way. Within the assay, amplification of reference gene primers was used to estimate how many nucleated cells each sample contained. To quantify the absolute abundance of each unique TCRbeta CDR3 rearrangement, sequence reads were collapsed and filtered. Productive Simpson clonality was computed per sample as the square root of Simpson's diversity index over productive rearrangements. As stored in TCRdb, this immuneACCESS dataset retains in-frame rearrangements with V and J assigned. A fraction of the clones does not appear; measured against another copy, unresolved V genes explain less than half of the discrepancy, and the remainder lacks a known reason. That table furnishes V, J and clone size, whereas the DNA furnished D and trimming. This sample is represented by over 150,000 clones; around nine tenths of them were singletons. Roughly a sixth of the sample comes from the top ten.

The sequence links TRBV5-5 to TRBJ1-2, with 11 bases matching TRBD1. The TCR originated in a man aged 45-65 years with COVID-19, enrolled during active disease. Sequencing was done on a sample of peripheral blood. The DNA sequence reads TGTGCCAGCAGCTTCGCCCCGGGACAGGGGGTCTATGGCTACACCTTC. Its protein product is CASSFAPGQGVYGYTF. The entire variable domain, with the stretches around the CDR3 drawn from the reference TRBV5-5 and TRBJ1-2 proteins, is DAGVTQSPTHLIKTRGQQVTLRCSPISGHKSVSWYQQVLGQGPQFIFQYYEKEERGRGNFPDRFSARQFPNYSSELNVNALLLGDSALYLCASSFAPGQGVYGYTFGSGTRLTVV.